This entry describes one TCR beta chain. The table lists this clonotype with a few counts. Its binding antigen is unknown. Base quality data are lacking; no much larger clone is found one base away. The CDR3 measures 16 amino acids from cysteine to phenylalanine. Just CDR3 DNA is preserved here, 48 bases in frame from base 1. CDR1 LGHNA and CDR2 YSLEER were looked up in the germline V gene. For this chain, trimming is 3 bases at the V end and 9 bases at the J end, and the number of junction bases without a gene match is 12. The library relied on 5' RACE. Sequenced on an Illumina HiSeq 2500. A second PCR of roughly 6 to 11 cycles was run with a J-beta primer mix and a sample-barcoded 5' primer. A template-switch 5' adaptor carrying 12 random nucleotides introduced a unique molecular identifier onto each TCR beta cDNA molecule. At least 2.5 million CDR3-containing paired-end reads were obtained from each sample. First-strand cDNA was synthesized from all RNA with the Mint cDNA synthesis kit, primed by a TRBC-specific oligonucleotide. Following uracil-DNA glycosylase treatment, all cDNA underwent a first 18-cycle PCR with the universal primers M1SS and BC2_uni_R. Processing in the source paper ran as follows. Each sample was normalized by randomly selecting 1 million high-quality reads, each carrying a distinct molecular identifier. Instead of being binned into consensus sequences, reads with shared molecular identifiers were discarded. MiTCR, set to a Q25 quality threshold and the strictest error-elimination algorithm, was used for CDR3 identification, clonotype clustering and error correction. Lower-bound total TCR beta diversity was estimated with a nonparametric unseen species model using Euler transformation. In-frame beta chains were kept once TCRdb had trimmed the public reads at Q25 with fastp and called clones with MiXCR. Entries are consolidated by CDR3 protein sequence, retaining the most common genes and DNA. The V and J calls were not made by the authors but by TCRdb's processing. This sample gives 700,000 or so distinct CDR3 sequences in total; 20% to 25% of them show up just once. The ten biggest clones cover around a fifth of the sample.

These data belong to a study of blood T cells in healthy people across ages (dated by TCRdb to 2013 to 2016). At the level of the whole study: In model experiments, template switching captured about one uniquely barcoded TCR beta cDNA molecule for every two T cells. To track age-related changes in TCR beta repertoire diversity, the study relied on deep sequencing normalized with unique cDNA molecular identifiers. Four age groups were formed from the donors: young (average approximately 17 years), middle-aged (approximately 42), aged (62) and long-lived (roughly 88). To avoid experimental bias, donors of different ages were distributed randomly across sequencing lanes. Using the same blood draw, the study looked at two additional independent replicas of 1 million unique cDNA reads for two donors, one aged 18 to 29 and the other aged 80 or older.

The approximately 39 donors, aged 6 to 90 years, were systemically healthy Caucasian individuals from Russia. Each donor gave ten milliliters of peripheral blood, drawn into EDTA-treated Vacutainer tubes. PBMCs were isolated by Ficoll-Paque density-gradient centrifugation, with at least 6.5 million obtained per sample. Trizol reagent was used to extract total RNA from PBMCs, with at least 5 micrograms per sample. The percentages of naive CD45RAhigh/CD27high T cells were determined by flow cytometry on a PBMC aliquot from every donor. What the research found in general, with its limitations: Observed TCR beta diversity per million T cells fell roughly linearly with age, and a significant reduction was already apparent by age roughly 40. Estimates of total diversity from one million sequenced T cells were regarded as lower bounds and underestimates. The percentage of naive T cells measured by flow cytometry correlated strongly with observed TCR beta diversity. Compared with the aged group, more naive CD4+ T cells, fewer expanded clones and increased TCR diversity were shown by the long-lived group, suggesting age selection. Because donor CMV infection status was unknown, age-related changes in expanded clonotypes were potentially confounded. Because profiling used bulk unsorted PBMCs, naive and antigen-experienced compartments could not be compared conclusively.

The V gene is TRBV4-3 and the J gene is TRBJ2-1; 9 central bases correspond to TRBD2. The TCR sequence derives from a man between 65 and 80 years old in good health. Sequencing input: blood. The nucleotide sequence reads TGCGCCAGCAGCCAGGAGCTAGCGGGACTCGGAGCTGAGCAGTTCTTC. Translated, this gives CASSQELAGLGAEQFF.